This T cell receptor (beta chain) is drawn from a study of regulatory T cells in long-lasting Graves disease. Study-wide points: Favoring TRBV28, TRBJ1-2 and TRBJ2-5 was a feature seen in persistent disease.

This clonotype was observed at least ten times. Its antigen is not known. Time point indicated: newly diagnosed GD, antithyroid drugs for less than 3 months. Following extraction of RNA from PBMCs, that RNA was used to make the TCR library. Building the TCR beta libraries relied on iRepertoire HTBI primers, and CDR3 regions underwent Arm-PCR. TCRdb used MiXCR to reprocess the multiplex PCR reads, holding one entry per CDR3 protein. Altogether 410,000 or so distinct CDR3 sequences are present, 14% to 15% being singletons, with the ten largest covering roughly 17%. Looked up from germline, CDR1 is MNHNS and CDR2 is SASEGT. The CDR3 covers 13 residues. V was cut by 6 bases and J by 8 bases, with 16 bases left in between. A further study also used this sample, focusing on T cells in Graves' hyperthyroidism and ophthalmopathy. According to that study: Initially, a first-round RT-PCR of the TCR CDR3 employed the HTBI primer set.

The starting material was peripheral blood mononuclear cells (PBMCs), obtained at new diagnosis, from a patient treated with antithyroid drugs. This sequence originates from a woman in her 30s with Graves disease. The genes are TRBV6-1 and TRBJ1-2; a possible D gene is TRBD1 (6 bases). CDR3 sequence reads: CASSWGPGAGYTF. As DNA, the CDR3 is TGTGCCAGCAGCTGGGGGCCGGGGGCCGGCTACACCTTC.